The clone carrying this T cell receptor (beta chain) was recorded a few times. What it binds is not known. In the PCR, 60 Vbeta and 13 Jbeta primers were used. The method was immunoSEQ multiplex PCR; TCRdb's version includes in-frame clones alone and lacks a portion of them. The table records tens of thousands of clones, approximately 74% of them present only once. This entry belongs to a study of cytomegalovirus exposure and HLA in healthy donors. Study-wide results and limits: Rare sequences made up most TCRs, while some public TCRs were found in many donors. TCR beta chains numbering roughly 150 were designated cytomegalovirus-associated. Available immune exposure information was restricted to CMV serostatus only.

Sample: PBMCs. The receptor's source is a woman in her forties or fifties in good health and CMV-seropositive.

CDR3 sequence reads: CASSDGLAADTQYF. Here the CDR3 DNA reads TGTGCCAGCAGTGACGGACTAGCCGCAGATACGCAGTATTTT. This chain links TRBV6-4 with TRBJ2-3; 8 bases map to TRBD2. V lost 2 bases and J lost 4; bases outside the gene matches: 2. Germline CDR1 reads MRHNA; CDR2 reads SNTAGT. The CDR3 length is 14 residues.